This T cell receptor (beta chain) was observed in a study of T cell changes during pregnancy in multiple sclerosis. The CDR3 is 19 amino acids. With 2 bases clipped from V and 6 bases from J, the junction kept 23 bases outside the gene matches. Germline V lookup: CDR1 SGHRS, CDR2 YFSETQ. Produced via immunoSEQ multiplex PCR; TCRdb's table is partial and in-frame only. The data hold about 38,000 clones, with approximately 94% observed a single time. Here the sequenced sample was CD4+ T cells from peripheral blood mononuclear cells, taken in the second trimester of pregnancy. The chain has TRBV5-1 and TRBJ2-7; TRBD2 aligns across 7 bases. The clonotype originates from a female donor with multiple sclerosis, enrolled in a pregnancy study. The CDR3 DNA reads as TGCGCCAGCAGCTTACCTCGGCGGACGAGTAGGGCGGGAGTCTCCGAGCAGTACTTC. It specifies CASSLPRRTSRAGVSEQYF.